This TCR beta chain appears in the sequencing data of a study of cytomegalovirus exposure and HLA in healthy donors (dated by TCRdb to between 2016 and 2019). Context from the whole study: According to a later analysis, the roughly 120 validation repertoires were produced on the same platform as the roughly 600 repertoires of the first cohort. The study combined high-throughput TCR immunosequencing, statistical association of individual TCRs with disease status, and machine learning to predict cytomegalovirus infection status. In addition to the first cohort of approximately 650 subjects, a separate validation cohort of 120 different subjects was used. The study aimed to test whether cataloging public T cell receptors could reveal signatures of past pathogen exposure. The study at large found these results: The authors suggested that the approach could potentially be generalized to other disease states and immunological phenotypes. Cytomegalovirus status was reported to be diagnosed by the classifier with high specificity and sensitivity in both the original and validation cohorts. The study gave a list of 150 to 200 TCR beta chains associated with cytomegalovirus. In vitro tests confirmed that three of the cytomegalovirus-associated TCR beta chains recognize cytomegalovirus antigens. Across donors, most TCR sequences were observed very rarely, whereas some public TCRs were present in many individuals. Subsequent analysis determined that TCRs grouped into clusters in the first cohort also showed a tendency toward co-occurrence across the approximately 110 validation repertoires, and about 93% of cluster scores exceeded 0. A later analysis lacked HLA typing for the validation cohort, so it scored co-occurrence in that cohort across all 120 repertoires.

The library was prepared using the immunoSEQ multiplex PCR assay. The published analysis was carried out like this. A statistical classification framework was built to diagnose cytomegalovirus status from the catalog of TCR beta chain sequences. The table was pulled from immuneACCESS by TCRdb, which kept in-frame rearrangements only. Such tables lose some clones; where checked, under half of the loss comes from unresolved V genes, and the rest has no known cause. V, J and clone size reflect that table, while D and trimming were determined from the DNA. Present in this sample are 150,000 to 180,000 clones, 75% to 90% of which were seen just once. The ten largest clonotypes hold around 20% of the sample. As concerns this clone: The clone's antigen remains unknown. It has no much larger one-base neighbor in the sample; base qualities were not kept.

Separate from the approximately 700-subject first cohort, the validation cohort of more than 90 subjects was the group to which the donors belonged. The clonotype comes from a man aged 18 to 29 in good health and CMV-seropositive. What was sequenced was PBMCs.

The encoded CDR3 is CASSELPQGAYTQYF. The DNA sequence is as follows: TGTGCCAGCAGTGAGCTCCCCCAGGGGGCATATACGCAGTATTTT. The sequence joins TRBV2 to TRBJ2-3; 8 nucleotides in the junction match TRBD1. Via the germline V gene, CDR1 is SNHLY and CDR2 FYNNEI. The CDR3 holds 15 amino acids from the cysteine to the phenylalanine. Only CDR3 DNA is held: 45 bases, read in frame from base 1. Trimming removed 3 bases from V and 7 bases from J; the gene matches leave 9 bases unexplained. Joined to the reference TRBV2 and TRBJ2-3 proteins, this CDR3 gives the full variable domain: EPEVTQTPSHQVTQMGQEVILRCVPISNHLYFYWYRQILGQKVEFLVSFYNNEISEKSEIFDDQFSVERPDGSNFTLKIRSTKLEDSAMYFCASSELPQGAYTQYFGPGTRLTVL.